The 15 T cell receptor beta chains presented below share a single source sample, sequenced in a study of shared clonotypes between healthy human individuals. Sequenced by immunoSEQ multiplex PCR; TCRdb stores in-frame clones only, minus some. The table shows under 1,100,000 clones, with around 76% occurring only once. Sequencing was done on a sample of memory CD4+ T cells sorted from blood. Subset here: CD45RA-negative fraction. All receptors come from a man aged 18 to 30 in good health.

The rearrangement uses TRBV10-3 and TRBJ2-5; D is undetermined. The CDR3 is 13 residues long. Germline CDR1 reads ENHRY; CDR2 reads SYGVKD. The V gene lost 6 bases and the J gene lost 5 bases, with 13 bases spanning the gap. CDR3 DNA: TGTGCCATCAGGGTGTCCAGTGGGGAGACCCAGTACTTC. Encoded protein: CAIRVSSGETQYF.

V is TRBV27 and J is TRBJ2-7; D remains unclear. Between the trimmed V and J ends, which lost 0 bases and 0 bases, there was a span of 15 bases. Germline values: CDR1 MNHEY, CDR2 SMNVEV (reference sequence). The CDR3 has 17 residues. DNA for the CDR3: TGTGCCAGCAGTTTATCTTTTGTGTCGGCGAGCTCCTACGAGCAGTACTTC. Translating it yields CASSLSFVSASSYEQYF.

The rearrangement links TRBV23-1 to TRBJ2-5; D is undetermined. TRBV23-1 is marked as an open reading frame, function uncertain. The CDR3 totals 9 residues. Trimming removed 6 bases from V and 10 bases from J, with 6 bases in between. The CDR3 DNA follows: TGCGCCAGCAGCTTAGTCCAGTACTTC. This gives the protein CASSLVQYF.

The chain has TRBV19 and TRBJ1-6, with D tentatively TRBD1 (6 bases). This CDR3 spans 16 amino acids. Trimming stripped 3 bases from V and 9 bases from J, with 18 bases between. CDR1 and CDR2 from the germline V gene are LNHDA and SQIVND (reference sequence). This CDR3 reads CASSIQRGTGSSPLHF. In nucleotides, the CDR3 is TGTGCCAGTAGTATCCAACGGGGAACAGGGTCTTCACCCCTCCACTTT.

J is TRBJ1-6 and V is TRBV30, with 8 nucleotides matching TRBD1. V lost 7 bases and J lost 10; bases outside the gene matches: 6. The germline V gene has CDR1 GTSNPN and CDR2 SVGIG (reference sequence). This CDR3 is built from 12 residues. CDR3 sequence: CASTGGSSPLHF. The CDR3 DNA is TGTGCCTCAACAGGGGGAAGCTCACCCCTCCACTTT.

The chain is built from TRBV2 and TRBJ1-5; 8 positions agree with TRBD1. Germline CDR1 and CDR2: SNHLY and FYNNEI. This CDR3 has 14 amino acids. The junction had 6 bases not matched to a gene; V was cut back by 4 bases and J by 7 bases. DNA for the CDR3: TGTGCCAGCAGTGGATCAGGGGGCTCGCAGCCCCAGCATTTT. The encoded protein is CASSGSGGSQPQHF.

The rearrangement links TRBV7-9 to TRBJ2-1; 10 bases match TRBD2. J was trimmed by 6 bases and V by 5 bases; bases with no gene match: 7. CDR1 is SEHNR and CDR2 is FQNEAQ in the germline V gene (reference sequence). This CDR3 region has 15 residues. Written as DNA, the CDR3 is TGTGCCAGCAGCGAGGCGCTAGCGGGGGTCAATGAGCAGTTCTTC. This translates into CASSEALAGVNEQFF.

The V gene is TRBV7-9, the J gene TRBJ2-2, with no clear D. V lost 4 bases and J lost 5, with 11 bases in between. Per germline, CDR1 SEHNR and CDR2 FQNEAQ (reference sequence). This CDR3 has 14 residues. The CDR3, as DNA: TGTGCCAGCAGCTATCAATCCGGGACCGGGGAGCTGTTTTTT. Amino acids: CASSYQSGTGELFF.

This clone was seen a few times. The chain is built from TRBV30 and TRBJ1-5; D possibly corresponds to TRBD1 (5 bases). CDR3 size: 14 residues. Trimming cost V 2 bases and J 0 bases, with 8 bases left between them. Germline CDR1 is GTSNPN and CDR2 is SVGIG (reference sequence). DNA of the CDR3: TGTGCCTGGAGTCCAGGGACTAGCAATCAGCCCCAGCATTTT. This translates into CAWSPGTSNQPQHF.

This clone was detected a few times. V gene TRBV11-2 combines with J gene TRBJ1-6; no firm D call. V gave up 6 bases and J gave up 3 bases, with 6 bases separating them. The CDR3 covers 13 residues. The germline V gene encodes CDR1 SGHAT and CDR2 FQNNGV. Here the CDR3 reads CASRPGYNSPLHF. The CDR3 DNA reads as TGTGCCAGCAGACCTGGCTATAATTCACCCCTCCACTTT.

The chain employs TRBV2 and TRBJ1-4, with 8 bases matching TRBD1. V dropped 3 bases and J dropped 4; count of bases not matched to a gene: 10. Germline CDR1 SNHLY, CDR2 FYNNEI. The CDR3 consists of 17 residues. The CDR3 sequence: CASSDGQGAPGNEKLFF. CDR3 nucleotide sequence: TGTGCCAGCAGTGACGGGCAGGGGGCCCCGGGTAATGAAAAACTGTTTTTT.

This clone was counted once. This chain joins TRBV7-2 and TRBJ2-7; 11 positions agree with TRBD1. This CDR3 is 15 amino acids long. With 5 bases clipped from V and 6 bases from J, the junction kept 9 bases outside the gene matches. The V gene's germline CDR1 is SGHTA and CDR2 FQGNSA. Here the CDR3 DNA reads TGTGCCAGCAGCCGACAGGGGACAGGGGGTGGCGAGCAGTACTTC. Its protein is CASSRQGTGGGEQYF.

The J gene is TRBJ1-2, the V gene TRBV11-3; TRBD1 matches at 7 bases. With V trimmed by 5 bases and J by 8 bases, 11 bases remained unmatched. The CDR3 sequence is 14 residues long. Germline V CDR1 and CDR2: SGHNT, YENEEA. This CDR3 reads CASSRSSQGDGYTF. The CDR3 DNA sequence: TGTGCCAGCAGCCGTAGTAGTCAGGGGGACGGCTACACCTTC.

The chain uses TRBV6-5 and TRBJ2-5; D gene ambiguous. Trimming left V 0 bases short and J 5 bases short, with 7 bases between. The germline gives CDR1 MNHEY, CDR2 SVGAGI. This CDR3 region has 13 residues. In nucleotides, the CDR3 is TGTGCCAGCAGTTACTCGTGGGTGGAGACCCAGTACTTC. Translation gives CASSYSWVETQYF.

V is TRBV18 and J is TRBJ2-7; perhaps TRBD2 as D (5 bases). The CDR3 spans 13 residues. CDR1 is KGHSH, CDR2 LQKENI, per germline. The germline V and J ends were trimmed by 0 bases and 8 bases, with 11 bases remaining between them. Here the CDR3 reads CASSPPTAGQQYF. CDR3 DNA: TGTGCCAGCTCACCACCGACGGCGGGTCAGCAGTACTTC.